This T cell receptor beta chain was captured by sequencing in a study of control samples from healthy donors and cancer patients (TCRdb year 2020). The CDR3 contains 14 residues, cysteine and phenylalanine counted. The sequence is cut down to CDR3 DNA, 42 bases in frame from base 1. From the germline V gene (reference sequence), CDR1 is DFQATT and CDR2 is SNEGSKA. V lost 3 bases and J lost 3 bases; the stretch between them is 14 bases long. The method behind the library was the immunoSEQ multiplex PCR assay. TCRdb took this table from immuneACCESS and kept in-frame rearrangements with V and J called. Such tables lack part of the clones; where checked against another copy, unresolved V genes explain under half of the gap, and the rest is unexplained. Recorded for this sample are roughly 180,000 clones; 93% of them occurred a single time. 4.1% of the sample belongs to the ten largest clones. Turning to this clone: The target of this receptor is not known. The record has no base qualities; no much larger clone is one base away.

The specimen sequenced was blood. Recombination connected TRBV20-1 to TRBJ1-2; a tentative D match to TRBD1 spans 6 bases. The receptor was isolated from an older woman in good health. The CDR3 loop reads CSASRRGRDYGYTF. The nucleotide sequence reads TGCAGTGCTAGTAGGCGGGGGCGCGACTATGGCTACACCTTC.